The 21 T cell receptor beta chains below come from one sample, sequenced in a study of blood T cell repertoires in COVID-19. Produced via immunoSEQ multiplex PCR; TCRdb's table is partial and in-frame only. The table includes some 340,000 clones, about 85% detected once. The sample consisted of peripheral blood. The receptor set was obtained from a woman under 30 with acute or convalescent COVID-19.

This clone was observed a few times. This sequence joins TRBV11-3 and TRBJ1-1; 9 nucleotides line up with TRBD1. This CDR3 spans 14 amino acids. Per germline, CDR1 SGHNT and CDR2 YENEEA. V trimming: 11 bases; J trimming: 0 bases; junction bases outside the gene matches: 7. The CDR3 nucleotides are TGTGCCGGTCGGGACAGGGCCTTGAACACTGAAGCTTTCTTT. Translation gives CAGRDRALNTEAFF.

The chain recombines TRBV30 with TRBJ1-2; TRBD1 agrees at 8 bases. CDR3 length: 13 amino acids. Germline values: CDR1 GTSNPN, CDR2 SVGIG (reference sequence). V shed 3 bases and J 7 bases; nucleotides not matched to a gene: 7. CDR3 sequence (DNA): TGTGCCTGGAGCCCGGACAGGGTGGGTGGCTACACCTTC. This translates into CAWSPDRVGGYTF.

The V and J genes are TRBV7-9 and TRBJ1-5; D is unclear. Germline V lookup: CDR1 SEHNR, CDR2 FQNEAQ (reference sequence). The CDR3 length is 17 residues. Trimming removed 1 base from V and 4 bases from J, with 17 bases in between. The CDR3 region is CASSLGVPAGGNQPQHF. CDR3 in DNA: TGTGCCAGCAGCTTAGGGGTCCCGGCAGGAGGGAATCAGCCCCAGCATTTT.

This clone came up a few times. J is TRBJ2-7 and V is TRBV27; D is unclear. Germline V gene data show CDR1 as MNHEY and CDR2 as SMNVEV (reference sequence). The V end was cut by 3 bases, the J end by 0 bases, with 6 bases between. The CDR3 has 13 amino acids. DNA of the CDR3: TGTGCCAGCAGTTTCGCCGGCTCCTACGAGCAGTACTTC. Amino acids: CASSFAGSYEQYF.

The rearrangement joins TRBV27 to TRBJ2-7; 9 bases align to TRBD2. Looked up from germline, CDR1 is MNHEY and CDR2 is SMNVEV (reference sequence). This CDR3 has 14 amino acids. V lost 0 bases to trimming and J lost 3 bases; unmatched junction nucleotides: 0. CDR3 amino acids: CASSLSSGSYEQYF. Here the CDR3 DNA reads TGTGCCAGCAGTTTATCTAGCGGGAGCTACGAGCAGTACTTC.

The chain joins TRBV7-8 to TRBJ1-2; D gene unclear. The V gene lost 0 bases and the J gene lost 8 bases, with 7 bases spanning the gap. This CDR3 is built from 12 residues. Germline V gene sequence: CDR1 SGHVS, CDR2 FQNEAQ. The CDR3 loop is CASSLAEGGYTF. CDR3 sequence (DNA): TGTGCCAGCAGCTTAGCGGAGGGAGGCTACACCTTC.

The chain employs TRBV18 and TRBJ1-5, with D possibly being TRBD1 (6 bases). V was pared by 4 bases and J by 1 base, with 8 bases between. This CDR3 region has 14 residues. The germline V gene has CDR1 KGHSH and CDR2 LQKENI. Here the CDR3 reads CASSLGTSNQPQHF. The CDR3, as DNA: TGTGCCAGCTCACTCGGGACAAGCAATCAGCCCCAGCATTTT.

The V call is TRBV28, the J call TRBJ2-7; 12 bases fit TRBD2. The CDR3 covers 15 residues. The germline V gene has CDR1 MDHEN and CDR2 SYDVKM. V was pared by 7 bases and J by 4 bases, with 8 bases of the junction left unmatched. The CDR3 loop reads CASIETSGSRYEQYF. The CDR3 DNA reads TGTGCCAGCATCGAGACTAGCGGGAGTCGGTACGAGCAGTACTTC.

The CDR3: CASSLGTSGSREQYF. CDR3 sequence (DNA): TGTGCCAGCAGCCTCGGGACTAGCGGGAGCAGAGAGCAGTACTTC. V and J are TRBV13 and TRBJ2-7, with 14 bases identical to TRBD2. Germline trimming cut 5 bases from V and 7 bases from J; bases unmatched to any gene: 7. From germline, CDR1 is PRHDT and CDR2 FYEKMQ (reference sequence). CDR3 length: 15 amino acids.

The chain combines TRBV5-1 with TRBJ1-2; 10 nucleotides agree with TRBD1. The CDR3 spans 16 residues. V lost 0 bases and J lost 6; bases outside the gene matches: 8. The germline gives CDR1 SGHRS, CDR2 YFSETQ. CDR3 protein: CASSLGTGGTWHGYTF. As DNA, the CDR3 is TGCGCCAGCAGCTTGGGGACAGGGGGGACTTGGCATGGCTACACCTTC.

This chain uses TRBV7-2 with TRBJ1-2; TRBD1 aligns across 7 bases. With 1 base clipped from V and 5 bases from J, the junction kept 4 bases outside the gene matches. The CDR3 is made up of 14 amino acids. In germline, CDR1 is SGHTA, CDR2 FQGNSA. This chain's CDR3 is CASSLGQGVYGYTF. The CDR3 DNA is TGTGCCAGCAGCTTAGGGCAGGGGGTGTATGGCTACACCTTC.

In DNA, the CDR3 is TGTGCCACCAGCAGAGATCTGCGTAACGGGACACTTCAAGAGACCCAGTACTTC. It codes for CATSRDLRNGTLQETQYF. The J gene is TRBJ2-5, the V gene TRBV15; weak D call: TRBD1 (6 bases). The germline CDR1 and CDR2 sequences are LNHNV and YYDKDF (reference sequence). The length of the CDR3 is 18 residues. V lost 0 bases to trimming and J lost 2 bases, with 19 bases between them.

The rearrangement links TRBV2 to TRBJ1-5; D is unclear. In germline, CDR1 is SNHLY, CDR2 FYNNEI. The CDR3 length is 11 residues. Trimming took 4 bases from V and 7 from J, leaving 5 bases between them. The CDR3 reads CASSAGQPQHF. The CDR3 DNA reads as TGTGCCAGCAGTGCGGGGCAGCCCCAGCATTTT.

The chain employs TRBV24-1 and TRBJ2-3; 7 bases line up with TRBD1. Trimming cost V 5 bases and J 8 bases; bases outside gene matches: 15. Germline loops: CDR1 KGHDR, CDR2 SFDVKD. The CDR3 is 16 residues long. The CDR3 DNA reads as TGTGCCACCAGTGGTCCGGGACAGTCCAATGGGGGTACGCAGTATTTT. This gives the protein CATSGPGQSNGGTQYF.

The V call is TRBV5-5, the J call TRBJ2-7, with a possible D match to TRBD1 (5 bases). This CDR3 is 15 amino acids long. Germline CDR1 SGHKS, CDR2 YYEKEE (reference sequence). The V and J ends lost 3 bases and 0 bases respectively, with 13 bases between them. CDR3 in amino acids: CASSSQGGASYEQYF. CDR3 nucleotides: TGTGCCAGCAGCTCCCAGGGCGGCGCCTCCTACGAGCAGTACTTC.

As DNA, the CDR3 is TGTGCCAGCAGTGATGGTACGGGGGGGCCGAGGAATGAGCAGTTCTTC. The encoded protein is CASSDGTGGPRNEQFF. This sequence joins TRBV2 and TRBJ2-1; TRBD2 aligns across 8 bases. Germline-derived CDR1 and CDR2 are SNHLY and FYNNEI. J was trimmed by 7 bases and V by 3 bases; bases with no gene match: 11. CDR3 length: 16 residues. The variable domain in full, with the rest retrieved from reference TRBV2 and TRBJ2-1, is EPEVTQTPSHQVTQMGQEVILRCVPISNHLYFYWYRQILGQKVEFLVSFYNNEISEKSEIFDDQFSVERPDGSNFTLKIRSTKLEDSAMYFCASSDGTGGPRNEQFFGPGTRLTVL.

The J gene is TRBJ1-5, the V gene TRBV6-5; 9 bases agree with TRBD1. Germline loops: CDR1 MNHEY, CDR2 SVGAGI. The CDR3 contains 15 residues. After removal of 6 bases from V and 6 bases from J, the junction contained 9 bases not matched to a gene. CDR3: CASRPLQGARQPQHF. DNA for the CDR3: TGTGCCAGCAGACCTCTACAGGGGGCTCGTCAGCCCCAGCATTTT.

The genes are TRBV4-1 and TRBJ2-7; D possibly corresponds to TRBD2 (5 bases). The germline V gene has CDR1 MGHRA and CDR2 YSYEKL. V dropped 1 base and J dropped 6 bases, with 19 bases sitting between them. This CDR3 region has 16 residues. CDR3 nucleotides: TGCGCCAGCAGCCAAGCCCCGGAGACCGGGGTGGGCGAGCAGTACTTC. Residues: CASSQAPETGVGEQYF.

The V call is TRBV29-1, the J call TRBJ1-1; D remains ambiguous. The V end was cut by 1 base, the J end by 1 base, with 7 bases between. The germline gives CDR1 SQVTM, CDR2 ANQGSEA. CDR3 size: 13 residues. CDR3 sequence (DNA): TGCAGCGTTGAAGGAGGAGGGAACACTGAAGCTTTCTTT. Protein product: CSVEGGGNTEAFF.

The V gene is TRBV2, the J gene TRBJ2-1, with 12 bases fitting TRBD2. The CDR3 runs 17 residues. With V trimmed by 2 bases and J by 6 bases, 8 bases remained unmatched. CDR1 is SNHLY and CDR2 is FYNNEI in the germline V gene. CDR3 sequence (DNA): TGTGCCAGCAGTGAATTTAGGGGACTAGCGGGTGTCAATGAGCAGTTCTTC. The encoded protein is CASSEFRGLAGVNEQFF.

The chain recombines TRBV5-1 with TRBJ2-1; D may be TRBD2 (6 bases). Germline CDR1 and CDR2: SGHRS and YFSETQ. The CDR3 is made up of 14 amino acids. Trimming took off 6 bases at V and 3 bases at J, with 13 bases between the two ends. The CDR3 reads CASTAGSIYNEQFF. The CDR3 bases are TGCGCCAGCACCGCGGGGAGTATCTACAATGAGCAGTTCTTC. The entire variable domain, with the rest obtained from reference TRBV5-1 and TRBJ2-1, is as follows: KAGVTQTPRYLIKTRGQQVTLSCSPISGHRSVSWYQQTPGQGLQFLFEYFSETQRNKGNFPGRFSGRQFSNSRSEMNVSTLELGDSALYLCASTAGSIYNEQFFGPGTRLTVL.